Below, 10 T cell receptor beta chains from the same sample are listed, as sequenced in a study of cytomegalovirus exposure and HLA in healthy donors. Use of 60 Vbeta and 13 Jbeta primers characterized the PCR. Profiled with immunoSEQ multiplex PCR; TCRdb holds only in-frame clones, not every one. The data show approximately 140,000 clones, approximately 85% seen once. The sample comprised PBMCs. Receptors originate from a boy aged 5-17 years in good health and CMV-seronegative.

The sample holds one count of this clone. The chain carries TRBV14 and TRBJ2-7; a possible D gene is TRBD1 (5 bases). Trimming took 4 bases from V and 4 from J, leaving 14 bases between them. Per germline, CDR1 SGHDN and CDR2 FVKESK. This CDR3 contains 14 residues. The CDR3 reads CASSLYRSGYEQYF. DNA of the CDR3: TGTGCCAGCAGCCTATACAGGAGTGGGTACGAGCAGTACTTC. The whole variable domain, filled in from reference TRBV14 and TRBJ2-7, reads EAGVTQFPSHSVIEKGQTVTLRCDPISGHDNLYWYRRVMGKEIKFLLHFVKESKQDESGMPNNRFLAERTGGTYSTLKVQPAELEDSGVYFCASSLYRSGYEQYFGPGTRLTVT.

A few counts support this clone. The chain has TRBV7-6 and TRBJ2-1; 8 positions agree with TRBD2. V gave up 7 bases and J gave up 8 bases; unmatched junction bases: 13. CDR1 is SGHVS, CDR2 FNYEAQ, per germline. There are 15 residues in the CDR3. In nucleotides, the CDR3 is TGTGCCAGCATCATCGGGACTAGTCTTCGGGATGAGCAGTTCTTC. This translates into CASIIGTSLRDEQFF.

For this clone: At one end the junction does not follow the germline gene, possibly because of a read error. The rearrangement links TRBV7-9 to TRBJ2-7, with TRBD2 as a possible D gene (5 bases). CDR3 length equals 13 residues. In germline, CDR1 is SEHNR, CDR2 FQNEAQ (reference sequence). The CDR3 region is CSSSLDLDYEQYF. DNA for the CDR3: TGTTCCAGCAGCTTGGACTTGGACTACGAGCAGTACTTC.

This clone was seen only once. The V gene is TRBV5-1, the J gene TRBJ1-4, with TRBD1 matching 7 bases. V was clipped by 2 bases and J by 3 bases; unmatched bases: 4. The V gene's germline CDR1 is SGHRS and CDR2 YFSETQ. This CDR3 comprises 15 residues. The DNA for the CDR3 is TGCGCCAGCAGCTTAACGGGACAGTCTAATGAAAAACTGTTTTTT. Translation gives CASSLTGQSNEKLFF.

This chain connects TRBV7-2 to TRBJ1-2, with 7 bases lining up with TRBD1. This CDR3 has 15 residues. The J segment lost 7 bases and the V segment lost 5 bases, leaving 13 bases of the junction unmatched. Germline V lookup: CDR1 SGHTA, CDR2 FQGNSA. This CDR3 reads CASSLDRKVVTGYTF. For the CDR3, the DNA is TGTGCCAGCAGCCTGGACAGGAAGGTGGTCACTGGCTACACCTTC.

In nucleotides, the CDR3 is TGTGCCAGCAGCGTAGCCCGGGCACAGGGCTCCGAGCAGTTCTTC. Encoded protein: CASSVARAQGSEQFF. The chain has TRBV9 and TRBJ2-1; weak D call: TRBD1 (6 bases). Germline loops: CDR1 SGDLS, CDR2 YYNGEE. Trimming pared 0 bases from V and 10 bases from J, leaving 17 bases between. The CDR3 length is 15 residues.

The chain carries TRBV10-2 and TRBJ2-7, with D hard to call. Germline CDR1 and CDR2: WSHSY and SAAADI. This CDR3 spans 13 amino acids. Between the trimmed V and J ends, which lost 0 bases and 4 bases, there was a span of 7 bases. This CDR3 reads CASSESRAYEQYF. The CDR3 DNA sequence: TGCGCCAGCAGTGAGTCGAGAGCGTACGAGCAGTACTTC.

The chain links TRBV6-7 to TRBJ2-1; tentative D call: TRBD2 (7 bases). TRBV6-7 falls under the ORF class, with uncertain function. V was shortened by 8 bases and J by 6 bases, with 23 bases between the two germline ends. This CDR3 region has 16 residues. The CDR3 DNA sequence: TGTGCCAGCCAGAAGGGGGAGGGGGGGCCCGGCAATGAGCAGTTCTTC. Its translation: CASQKGEGGPGNEQFF.

The chain carries TRBV7-2 and TRBJ2-1, with no clear D. Deletions cut 5 bases from V and 4 bases from J, with 15 bases between. CDR1 and CDR2 (germline): SGHTA, FQGNSA. The CDR3 is made up of 15 amino acids. The CDR3 spells CASSAYWQEYNEQFF. CDR3 coding DNA: TGTGCCAGCAGCGCGTATTGGCAGGAATACAATGAGCAGTTCTTC.

The gene calls are TRBV2 and TRBJ1-2; TRBD1 matches 7 bases. CDR1 and CDR2 from the germline V gene are SNHLY and FYNNEI. The CDR3 has 13 amino acids. The V gene end was trimmed by 6 bases and the J gene end by 8 bases; junction bases not matched to a gene: 9. The CDR3, as DNA: TGTGCCAGCAGCTTTCAGGGGGAAGAAGGCTACACCTTC. Translating it yields CASSFQGEEGYTF. Complete variable domain (other parts from reference TRBV2 and TRBJ1-2): EPEVTQTPSHQVTQMGQEVILRCVPISNHLYFYWYRQILGQKVEFLVSFYNNEISEKSEIFDDQFSVERPDGSNFTLKIRSTKLEDSAMYFCASSFQGEEGYTFGSGTRLTVV.